This is a list of T cell receptor beta chains from one sample in a study of identical twins. In TCRdb, the 5' RACE reads were re-called with MiXCR into one record per CDR3 protein. The data show 500,000 or so distinct CDR3 sequences, 14% seen once. These same records also appear under a second study, on yellow fever vaccine responses in identical twins.

Specimen: CD4+ T cells sorted from blood. Receptors originate from a woman aged 18-35 years in good health. Both conserved end residues are part of each CDR3. Each record gives: clone size, V gene, D gene, J gene, CDR3 DNA, CDR3 protein. D genes are given only for firm matches. Only part of the rows carry a size: once, few, many, or a class if the clone is expanded.

abundance: .
v_gene: TRBV11-3
d_gene: .
j_gene: TRBJ2-2
CDR3nt: TGTGCCAGCAGCTTAAGGGGGGACACCGACACCGGGGAGCTGTTTTTT
CDR3aa: CASSLRGDTDTGELFF

abundance: .
v_gene: TRBV9
d_gene: TRBD1
j_gene: TRBJ2-1
CDR3nt: TGTGCCAGCAGCGGCCACCGGGACAGGGGACTCTACAATGAGCAGTTCTTC
CDR3aa: CASSGHRDRGLYNEQFF

abundance: .
v_gene: TRBV5-1
d_gene: .
j_gene: TRBJ1-1
CDR3nt: TGCGCCAGCAGCTTGGAAGGGATAATGAACACTGAAGCTTTCTTT
CDR3aa: CASSLEGIMNTEAFF

abundance: .
v_gene: TRBV20-1
d_gene: .
j_gene: TRBJ2-1
CDR3nt: TGCAGTGCTAGTAAAGTGCTCTACAATGAGCAGTTCTTC
CDR3aa: CSASKVLYNEQFF

abundance: .
v_gene: TRBV5-1
d_gene: .
j_gene: TRBJ1-2
CDR3nt: TGCGCCAGCAGCCAACCGGGGGGGGCTAATGGCTACACCTTC
CDR3aa: CASSQPGGANGYTF

abundance: once
v_gene: TRBV20-1
d_gene: .
j_gene: TRBJ2-7
CDR3nt: TGCAGTGCTAGACCTACCTCCTTCAGACAGGGAGGGTACGAGCAGTACTTC
CDR3aa: CSARPTSFRQGGYEQYF

abundance: .
v_gene: TRBV21-1
d_gene: .
j_gene: TRBJ2-3
CDR3nt: TGTGCCAGCAGCAACTCCCGGACTAAATATCGAAGCACAGATACGCAGTATTTT
CDR3aa: CASSNSRTKYRSTDTQYF

abundance: .
v_gene: TRBV7-9
d_gene: .
j_gene: TRBJ2-7
CDR3nt: TGTGCCAGCAGCCCGTTTGGGTATTCGGTCTACGAGCAGTACTTC
CDR3aa: CASSPFGYSVYEQYF

abundance: many
v_gene: TRBV12-3/TRBV12-4
d_gene: .
j_gene: TRBJ2-7
CDR3nt: TGTGCCAGCAGTCCCAGACCGGGGGAGCAGTACTTC
CDR3aa: CASSPRPGEQYF

abundance: many
v_gene: TRBV28
d_gene: .
j_gene: TRBJ1-5
CDR3nt: TGTGCCAGCACTGCGAAGGGGGGATCGAATCAGCCCCAGCATTTT
CDR3aa: CASTAKGGSNQPQHF

abundance: few
v_gene: TRBV7-9
d_gene: .
j_gene: TRBJ2-3
CDR3nt: TGTGCCAGCAGCTTACGTCATGGGGGCAGCACAGATACGCAGTATTTT
CDR3aa: CASSLRHGGSTDTQYF

abundance: .
v_gene: TRBV12-3/TRBV12-4
d_gene: TRBD1
j_gene: TRBJ2-7
CDR3nt: TGTGCCAGCAGTTTAGCATTGGGGACAGGGGCCAACGAGCAGTACTTC
CDR3aa: CASSLALGTGANEQYF

abundance: few
v_gene: TRBV3-1
d_gene: TRBD2
j_gene: TRBJ2-7
CDR3nt: TGTGCCAGCAGCCAAAAGCGGGGGGGCCCCTACGAGCAGTACTTC
CDR3aa: CASSQKRGGPYEQYF

abundance: few
v_gene: TRBV4-2
d_gene: .
j_gene: TRBJ2-2
CDR3nt: TGTGCCAGCAGCCAAGATAAAGGAGCGCAGAGGGCCGGGGAGCTGTTTTTT
CDR3aa: CASSQDKGAQRAGELFF

abundance: .
v_gene: TRBV12-3/TRBV12-4
d_gene: TRBD1
j_gene: TRBJ2-7
CDR3nt: TGTGCCAGCAGTTGGGGACAGGGCGAGCAGTACTTC
CDR3aa: CASSWGQGEQYF

abundance: few
v_gene: TRBV2
d_gene: TRBD1
j_gene: TRBJ2-1
CDR3nt: TGTGCCATCAGTTTAAGGTCGGGACAGGGTTGGAAATTATACAATGAGCAGTTCTTC
CDR3aa: CAISLRSGQGWKLYNEQFF

abundance: many
v_gene: TRBV10-3
d_gene: .
j_gene: TRBJ1-2
CDR3nt: TGTGCCACCGGACAGTATGGCTACACCTTC
CDR3aa: CATGQYGYTF

abundance: few
v_gene: TRBV3-1
d_gene: .
j_gene: TRBJ1-6
CDR3nt: TGTGCCAGCAGCCAACCAGGGTCGGTTAATTCACCCCTCCACTTT
CDR3aa: CASSQPGSVNSPLHF

abundance: .
v_gene: TRBV5-1
d_gene: TRBD2
j_gene: TRBJ2-1
CDR3nt: TGCGCCAGCAGCTCCTATAAGACTAGCGGGAGGCTAAATGAGCAGTTCTTC
CDR3aa: CASSSYKTSGRLNEQFF

abundance: few
v_gene: TRBV27
d_gene: .
j_gene: TRBJ2-1
CDR3nt: TGTGCCAGCAGTGGGGGCTATGAGGCGTTTAATGAGCAGTTCTTC
CDR3aa: CASSGGYEAFNEQFF

abundance: few
v_gene: TRBV12-3/TRBV12-4
d_gene: .
j_gene: TRBJ1-1
CDR3nt: TGTGCCAGCAGTTTAGTCGGGACTCAGAACACTGAAGCTTTCTTT
CDR3aa: CASSLVGTQNTEAFF

abundance: few
v_gene: TRBV12-3/TRBV12-4
d_gene: .
j_gene: TRBJ1-1
CDR3nt: TGTGCCAGCGGCCAAGGAGTCGTTTACACTGAAGCTTTCTTT
CDR3aa: CASGQGVVYTEAFF

abundance: few
v_gene: TRBV3-1
d_gene: .
j_gene: TRBJ2-6
CDR3nt: TGTGCCAGCAGCCACCGCGTGACTGGGGCCAACGTCCTGACTTTC
CDR3aa: CASSHRVTGANVLTF

abundance: .
v_gene: TRBV12-5
d_gene: TRBD1
j_gene: TRBJ2-2
CDR3nt: TGTGCTAGTGGTCGATTAGGACAGGGGCGGGCCGGGGAGCTGTTTTTT
CDR3aa: CASGRLGQGRAGELFF